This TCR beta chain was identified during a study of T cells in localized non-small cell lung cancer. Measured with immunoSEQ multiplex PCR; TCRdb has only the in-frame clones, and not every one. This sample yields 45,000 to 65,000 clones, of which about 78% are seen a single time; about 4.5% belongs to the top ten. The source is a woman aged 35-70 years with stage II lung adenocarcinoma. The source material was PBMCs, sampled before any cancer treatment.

The CDR3 DNA is TGCGCCAGCAGCCCGGGCAGCGGGGGTTATTACAATGAGCAGTTCTTC. This gives the protein CASSPGSGGYYNEQFF. V usage is TRBV4-1 and J usage is TRBJ2-1; 8 nucleotides line up with TRBD2. The CDR3 is made up of 16 amino acids. Germline V gives CDR1 MGHRA, CDR2 YSYEKL. Trimming cost V 4 bases and J 4 bases; bases outside gene matches: 9.